The clone carrying this TCR beta chain has more than one count but fewer than ten. CDR3 length: 15 residues. With 7 bases clipped from V and 5 bases from J, the junction kept 6 bases outside the gene matches. Germline V gene sequence: CDR1 WSHSY, CDR2 SAAADI. The data were obtained in a study of blood T cell repertoires in COVID-19. Study context: COVID-19 samples collected from the United States, Italy and Spain covered acute and convalescent phases. The cDNA or gDNA used as material had been derived from T cells, B-cell-depleted T cells, or PBMCs.

The authors' processing: Reference gene primer amplification yielded estimated nucleated cell counts. Assay used: immunoSEQ multiplex PCR; TCRdb lists only in-frame clones, some missing. Clone size and the V and J calls come from that table; the DNA yielded D and trimming. The table shows 100,000 to 150,000 clones, with almost 85% occurring only once. The chain uses TRBV10-2 and TRBJ2-2; the match to TRBD1 covers 11 bases. This receptor was obtained from a woman in her twenties or thirties who had recovered from COVID-19. Material: peripheral blood. This CDR3 is CASTGQGALTGELFF. The CDR3 coding sequence is TGCGCCAGCACCGGACAGGGGGCGCTTACCGGGGAGCTGTTTTTT.